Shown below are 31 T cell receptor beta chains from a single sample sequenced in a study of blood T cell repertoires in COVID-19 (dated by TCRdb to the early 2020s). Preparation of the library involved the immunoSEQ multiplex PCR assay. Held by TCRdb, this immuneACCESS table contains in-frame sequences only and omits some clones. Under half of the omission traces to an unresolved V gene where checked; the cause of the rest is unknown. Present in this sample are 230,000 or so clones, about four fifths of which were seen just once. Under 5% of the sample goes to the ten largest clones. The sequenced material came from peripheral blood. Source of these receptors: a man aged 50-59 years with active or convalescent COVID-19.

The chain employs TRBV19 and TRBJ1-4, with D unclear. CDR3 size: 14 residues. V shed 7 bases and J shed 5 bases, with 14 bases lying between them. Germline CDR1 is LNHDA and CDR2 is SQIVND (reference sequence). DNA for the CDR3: TGTGCCAGTACCCTCCCGGGTCGCAATGAAAAACTGTTTTTT. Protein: CASTLPGRNEKLFF.

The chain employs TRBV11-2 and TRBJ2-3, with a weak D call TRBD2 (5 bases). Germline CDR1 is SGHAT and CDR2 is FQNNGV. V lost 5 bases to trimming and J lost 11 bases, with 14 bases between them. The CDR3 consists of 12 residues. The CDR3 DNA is TGTGCCAGCAGCGCCGCGAGCGGCGGGCAGTATTTT. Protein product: CASSAASGGQYF.

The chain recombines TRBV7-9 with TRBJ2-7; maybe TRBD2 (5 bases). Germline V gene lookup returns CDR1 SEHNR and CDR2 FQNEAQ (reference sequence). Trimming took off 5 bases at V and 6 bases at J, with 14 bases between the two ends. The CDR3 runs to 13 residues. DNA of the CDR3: TGTGCCAGCAGCCCACCCGTTGGGAGCGAGCAGTACTTC. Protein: CASSPPVGSEQYF.

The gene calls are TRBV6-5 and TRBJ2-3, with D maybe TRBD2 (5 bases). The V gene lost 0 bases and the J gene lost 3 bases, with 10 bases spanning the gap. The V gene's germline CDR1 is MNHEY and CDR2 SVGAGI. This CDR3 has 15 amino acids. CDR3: CASSYSEAATDTQYF. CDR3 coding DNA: TGTGCCAGCAGTTACTCGGAGGCCGCAACAGATACGCAGTATTTT.

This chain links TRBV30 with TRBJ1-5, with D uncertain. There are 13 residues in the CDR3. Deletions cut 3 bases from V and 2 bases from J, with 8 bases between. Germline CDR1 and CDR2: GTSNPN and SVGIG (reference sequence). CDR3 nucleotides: TGTGCCTGGAGCGAGGGTCGCAATCAGCCCCAGCATTTT. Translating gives CAWSEGRNQPQHF.

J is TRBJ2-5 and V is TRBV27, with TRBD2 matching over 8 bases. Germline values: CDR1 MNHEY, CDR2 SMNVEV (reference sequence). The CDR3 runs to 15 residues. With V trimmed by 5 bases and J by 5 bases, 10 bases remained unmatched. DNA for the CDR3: TGTGCCAGCAGTCTCGCTCCCGGGGGGGCTGAGACCCAGTACTTC. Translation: CASSLAPGGAETQYF.

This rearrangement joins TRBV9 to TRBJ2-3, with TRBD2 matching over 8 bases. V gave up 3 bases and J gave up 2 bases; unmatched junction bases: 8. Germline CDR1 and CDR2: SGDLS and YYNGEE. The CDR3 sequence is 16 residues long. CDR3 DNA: TGTGCCAGCAGCGCTTGGACTAGCCGAAACACAGATACGCAGTATTTT. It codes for CASSAWTSRNTDTQYF.

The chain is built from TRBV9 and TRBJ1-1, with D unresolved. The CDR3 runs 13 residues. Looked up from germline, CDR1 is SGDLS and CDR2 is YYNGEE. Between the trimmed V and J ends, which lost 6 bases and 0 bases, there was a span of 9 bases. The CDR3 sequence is CASTRAMNTEAFF. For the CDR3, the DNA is TGTGCCAGCACGCGGGCAATGAACACTGAAGCTTTCTTT. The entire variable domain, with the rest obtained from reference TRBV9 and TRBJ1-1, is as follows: DSGVTQTPKHLITATGQRVTLRCSPRSGDLSVYWYQQSLDQGLQFLIQYYNGEERAKGNILERFSAQQFPDLHSELNLSSLELGDSALYFCASTRAMNTEAFFGQGTRLTVV.

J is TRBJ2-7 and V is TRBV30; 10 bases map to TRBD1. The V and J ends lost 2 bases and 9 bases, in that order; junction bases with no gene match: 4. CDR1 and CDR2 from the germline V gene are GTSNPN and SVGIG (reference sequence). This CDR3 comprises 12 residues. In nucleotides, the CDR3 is TGTGCCTGGAGTCCGACAGGGGGCGGGCAGTACTTC. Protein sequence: CAWSPTGGGQYF.

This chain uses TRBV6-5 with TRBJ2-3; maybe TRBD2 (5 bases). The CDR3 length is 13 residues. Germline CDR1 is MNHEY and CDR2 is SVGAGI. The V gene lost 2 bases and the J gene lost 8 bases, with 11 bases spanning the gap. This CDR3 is CASSYTRDGTQYF. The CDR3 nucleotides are TGTGCCAGCAGTTACACGAGGGATGGTACGCAGTATTTT.

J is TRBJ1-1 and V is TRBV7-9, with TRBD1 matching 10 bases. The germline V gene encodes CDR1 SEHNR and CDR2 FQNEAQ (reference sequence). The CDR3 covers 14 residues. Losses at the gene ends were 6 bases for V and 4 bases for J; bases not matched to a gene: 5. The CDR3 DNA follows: TGTGCCAGCAGACCGACAGGGGGCGCCACTGAAGCTTTCTTT. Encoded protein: CASRPTGGATEAFF. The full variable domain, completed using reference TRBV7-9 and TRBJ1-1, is DTGVSQNPRHKITKRGQNVTFRCDPISEHNRLYWYRQTLGQGPEFLTYFQNEAQLEKSRLLSDRFSAERPKGSFSTLEIQRTEQGDSAMYLCASRPTGGATEAFFGQGTRLTVV.

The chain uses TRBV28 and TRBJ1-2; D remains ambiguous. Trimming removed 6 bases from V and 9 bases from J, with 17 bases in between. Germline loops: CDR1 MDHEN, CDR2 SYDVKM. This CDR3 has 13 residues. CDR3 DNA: TGTGCCAGCAGCACCGGCCACTATATGCGCTACACCTTC. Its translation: CASSTGHYMRYTF.

The CDR3 is CASSRFVPGRYNEQFF. The CDR3 DNA is TGTGCCAGCAGTAGGTTCGTCCCGGGGAGGTACAATGAGCAGTTCTTC. The V call is TRBV5-6, the J call TRBJ2-1; D might be TRBD2 (6 bases). Germline-derived CDR1 and CDR2 are SGHDT and YYEEEE. The CDR3 sequence is 16 residues long. Trimming removed 5 bases at V and 4 bases at J, with 19 bases between.

The CDR3, as DNA: TGTGCCAGCAGGGGAGGGAGTGAGAACACCATATATTTT. It codes for CASRGGSENTIYF. This sequence joins TRBV2 and TRBJ1-3; D gene ambiguous. The CDR3 sequence is 13 residues long. In germline, CDR1 is SNHLY, CDR2 FYNNEI. Trimming shortened V by 6 bases and J by 7 bases, and 13 bases separated the two germline ends.

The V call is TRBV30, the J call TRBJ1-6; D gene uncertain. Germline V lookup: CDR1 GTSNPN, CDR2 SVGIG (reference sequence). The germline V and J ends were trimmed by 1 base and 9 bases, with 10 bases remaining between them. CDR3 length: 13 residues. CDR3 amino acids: CAWSAASGSPLHF. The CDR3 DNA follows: TGTGCCTGGAGTGCGGCGTCAGGTTCACCCCTCCACTTT.

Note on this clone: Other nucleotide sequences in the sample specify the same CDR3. The CDR3 reads CAWSGQGNQPQHF. The CDR3 region has the DNA TGTGCCTGGAGTGGACAGGGCAATCAGCCCCAGCATTTT. The chain joins TRBV30 to TRBJ1-5; tentatively, D is TRBD1 (6 bases). The V gene's germline CDR1 is GTSNPN and CDR2 SVGIG (reference sequence). The CDR3 runs 13 residues. The V end was cut by 1 base, the J end by 2 bases, with 6 bases between.

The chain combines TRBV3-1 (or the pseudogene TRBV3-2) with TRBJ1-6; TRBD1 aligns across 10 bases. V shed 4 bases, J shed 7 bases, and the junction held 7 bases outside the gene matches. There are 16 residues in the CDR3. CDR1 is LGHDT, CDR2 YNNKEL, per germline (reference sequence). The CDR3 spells CASSPLWTGGNSPLHF. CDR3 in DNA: TGTGCCAGCAGCCCATTATGGACAGGGGGAAATTCACCCCTCCACTTT.

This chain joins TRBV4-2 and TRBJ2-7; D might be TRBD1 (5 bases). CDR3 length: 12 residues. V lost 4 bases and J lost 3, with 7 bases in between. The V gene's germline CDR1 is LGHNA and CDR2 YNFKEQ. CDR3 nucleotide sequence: TGTGCCAGCAGCCCTGACAGCTACGAGCAGTACTTC. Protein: CASSPDSYEQYF.

The CDR3 sequence: CASLGAWTEAFF. Written as DNA, the CDR3 is TGTGCCAGCCTGGGGGCTTGGACTGAAGCTTTCTTT. The rearrangement joins TRBV28 to TRBJ1-1; weak D call: TRBD1 (6 bases). Trimming took off 8 bases at V and 5 bases at J, with 12 bases between the two ends. The CDR3 length is 12 residues. Germline-derived CDR1 and CDR2 are MDHEN and SYDVKM.

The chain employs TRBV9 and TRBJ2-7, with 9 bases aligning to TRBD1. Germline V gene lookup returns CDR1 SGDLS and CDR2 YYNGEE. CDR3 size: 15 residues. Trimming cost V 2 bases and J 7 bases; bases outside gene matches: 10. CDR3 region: CASSVGQGKTGEQYF. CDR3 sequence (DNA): TGTGCCAGCAGCGTGGGACAGGGCAAGACTGGGGAGCAGTACTTC.

CDR3 bases: TGTGCCAGCAGCTTATTTTCCGGCAGGGGCTCTAATGAAAAACTGTTTTTT. Protein: CASSLFSGRGSNEKLFF. The chain joins TRBV7-9 to TRBJ1-4, with a tentative D call TRBD1 (6 bases). V lost 2 bases and J 3 bases, leaving 16 bases between the germline ends. This CDR3 has 17 residues. CDR1 and CDR2 from the germline V gene are SEHNR and FQNEAQ (reference sequence).

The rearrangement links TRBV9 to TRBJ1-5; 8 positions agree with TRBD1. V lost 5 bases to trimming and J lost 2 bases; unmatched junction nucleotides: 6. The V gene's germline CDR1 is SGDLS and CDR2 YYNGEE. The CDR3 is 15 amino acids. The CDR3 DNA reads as TGTGCCAGCAGTGCCGGGACAGGAGGCAATCAGCCCCAGCATTTT. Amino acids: CASSAGTGGNQPQHF.

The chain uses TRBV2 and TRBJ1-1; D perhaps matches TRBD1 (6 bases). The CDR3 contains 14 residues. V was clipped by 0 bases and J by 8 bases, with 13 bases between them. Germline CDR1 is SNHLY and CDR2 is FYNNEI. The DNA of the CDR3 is TGTGCCAGCAGTGAAGCGGGAGGGGGGGCGGAAGCTTTCTTT. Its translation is CASSEAGGGAEAFF.

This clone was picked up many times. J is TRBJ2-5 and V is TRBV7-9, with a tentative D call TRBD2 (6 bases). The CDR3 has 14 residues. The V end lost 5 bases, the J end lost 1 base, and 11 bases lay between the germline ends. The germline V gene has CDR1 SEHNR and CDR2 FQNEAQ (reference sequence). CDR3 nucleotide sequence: TGTGCCAGCAGCCGTGGACTAATCCAAGAGACCCAGTACTTC. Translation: CASSRGLIQETQYF.

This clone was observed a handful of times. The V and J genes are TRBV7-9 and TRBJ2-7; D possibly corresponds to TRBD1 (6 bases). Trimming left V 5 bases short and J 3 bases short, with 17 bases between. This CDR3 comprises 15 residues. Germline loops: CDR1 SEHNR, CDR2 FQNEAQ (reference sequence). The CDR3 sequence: CASSRSTGMGYEQYF. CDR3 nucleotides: TGTGCCAGCAGCCGATCGACAGGAATGGGCTACGAGCAGTACTTC.

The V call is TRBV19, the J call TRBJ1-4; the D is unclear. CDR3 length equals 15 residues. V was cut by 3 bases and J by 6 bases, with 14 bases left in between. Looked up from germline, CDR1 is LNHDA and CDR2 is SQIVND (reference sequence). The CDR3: CASSILGVADEKLFF. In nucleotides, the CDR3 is TGTGCCAGTAGTATCCTCGGGGTAGCCGATGAAAAACTGTTTTTT.

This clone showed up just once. The CDR3 spells CASSLDLGQGGEKLFF. As DNA, the CDR3 is TGTGCCAGCAGCTTGGATCTGGGACAGGGTGGTGAAAAACTGTTTTTT. This chain links TRBV5-5 with TRBJ1-4, with 9 bases identical to TRBD1. CDR3 length: 16 amino acids. The germline V gene has CDR1 SGHKS and CDR2 YYEKEE (reference sequence). The ends lost 0 bases at V and 7 bases at J; junction bases unmatched: 7.

CDR3 nucleotides: TGTGCCAGCACGGTAGAGAATAGCAATCAGCCCCAGCATTTT. It translates to CASTVENSNQPQHF. This chain links TRBV2 with TRBJ1-5; no firm D call. V lost 7 bases to trimming and J lost 0 bases, with 10 bases between them. The CDR3 consists of 14 residues. Germline CDR1 SNHLY, CDR2 FYNNEI.

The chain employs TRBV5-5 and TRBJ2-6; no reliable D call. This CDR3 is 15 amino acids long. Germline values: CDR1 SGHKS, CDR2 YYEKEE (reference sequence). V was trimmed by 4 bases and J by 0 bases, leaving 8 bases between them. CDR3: CASSPYTSGANVLTF. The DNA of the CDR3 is TGTGCCAGCAGCCCGTACACCTCTGGGGCCAACGTCCTGACTTTC.

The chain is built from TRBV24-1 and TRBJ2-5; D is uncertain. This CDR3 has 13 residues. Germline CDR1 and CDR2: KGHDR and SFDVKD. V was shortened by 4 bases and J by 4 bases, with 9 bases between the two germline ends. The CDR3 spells CATSEAWRETQYF. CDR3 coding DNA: TGTGCCACCAGTGAGGCCTGGAGAGAGACCCAGTACTTC.

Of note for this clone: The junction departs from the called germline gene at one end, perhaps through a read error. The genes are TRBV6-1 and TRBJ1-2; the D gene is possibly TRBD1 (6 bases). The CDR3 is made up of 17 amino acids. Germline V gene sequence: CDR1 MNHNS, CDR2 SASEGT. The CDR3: CASTEEGRGGFGYGYTF. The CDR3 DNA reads TGTGCCAGCACTGAAGAAGGACGCGGGGGCTTTGGCTATGGCTACACCTTC.